The 8 T cell receptor beta chains below come from one sample, sequenced in a study of blood T cell repertoires in COVID-19 (dated by TCRdb to 2018 to 2020). The method behind the library was the immunoSEQ multiplex PCR assay. This is the immuneACCESS table as TCRdb keeps it, with only in-frame sequences that have V and J called. A part of the clones is gone; compared with another copy, unresolved V genes explain less than half, and the rest is unexplained. In this sample the table shows under 250,000 clones, approximately 84% of which occur a single time. About 8% of the sample rests with the top ten. Sequencing was done on a sample of peripheral blood. All receptors derive from a woman of 80 years or more with acute or convalescent COVID-19.

J is TRBJ2-3 and V is TRBV10-3; TRBD1 agrees at 8 bases. CDR1 and CDR2 (germline): ENHRY, SYGVKD. The ends lost 4 bases at V and 4 bases at J; junction bases unmatched: 4. The CDR3 length is 14 residues. The CDR3 protein is CAISVAGGADTQYF. CDR3 in DNA: TGTGCCATCAGTGTCGCAGGGGGCGCAGATACGCAGTATTTT.

V gene TRBV6-5 combines with J gene TRBJ2-5, with D perhaps matching TRBD1 (6 bases). Deletions cut 6 bases from V and 5 bases from J, with 16 bases between. This CDR3 region has 14 residues. Germline V gene data show CDR1 as MNHEY and CDR2 as SVGAGI. The CDR3 here is CASRPHRVGETQYF. CDR3 DNA: TGTGCCAGCAGACCTCACAGGGTTGGGGAGACCCAGTACTTC.

This sequence joins TRBV2 and TRBJ2-7; the match to TRBD1 covers 9 bases. This CDR3 comprises 14 residues. Germline trimming cut 6 bases from V and 2 bases from J; bases unmatched to any gene: 5. Germline CDR1 SNHLY, CDR2 FYNNEI. CDR3 coding DNA: TGTGCCAGCAGACAGGGGGCAGAAACCTACGAGCAGTACTTC. Amino acids: CASRQGAETYEQYF.

The table lists this clone with a few counts. Written as DNA, the CDR3 is TGTGCCAGCAGCTCAGACAGGGCCACTGAAGCTTTCTTT. It specifies CASSSDRATEAFF. The rearrangement uses TRBV5-4 and TRBJ1-1; 7 bases match TRBD1. Germline-derived CDR1 and CDR2 are SGHNT and YYREEE (reference sequence). V gave up 3 bases and J gave up 4 bases; unmatched junction bases: 3. This CDR3 spans 13 amino acids.

The V call is TRBV7-2, the J call TRBJ2-4; TRBD1 agrees at 7 bases. The CDR3 contains 13 residues. V lost 4 bases to trimming and J lost 7 bases; unmatched junction nucleotides: 4. Per germline, CDR1 SGHTA and CDR2 FQGNSA. The CDR3 sequence: CASSWGTENIQYF. In DNA, the CDR3 is TGTGCCAGCAGCTGGGGGACAGAGAACATTCAGTACTTC.

This clone was counted a single time. The chain couples TRBV4-2 to TRBJ2-3; TRBD2 matches 13 bases. V shed 5 bases and J 5 bases; nucleotides not matched to a gene: 10. In germline, CDR1 is LGHNA, CDR2 YNFKEQ. The CDR3 sequence is 17 residues long. The CDR3 bases are TGTGCCAGCAGCGCCCAACTAGCGGGGGGGCCCGTAGATACGCAGTATTTT. This sequence encodes CASSAQLAGGPVDTQYF.

This clone was seen only a few times. V and J are TRBV7-9 and TRBJ1-4, with D unresolved. CDR3 length: 14 residues. The germline V gene encodes CDR1 SEHNR and CDR2 FQNEAQ (reference sequence). V was clipped by 3 bases and J by 0 bases, with 5 bases between them. In DNA form, the CDR3 reads TGTGCCAGCAGCTTCGGGACAACTAATGAAAAACTGTTTTTT. Translated: CASSFGTTNEKLFF.

The V gene is TRBV9, the J gene TRBJ1-2; D gene ambiguous. The germline V and J ends were trimmed by 0 bases and 4 bases, with 7 bases remaining between them. The germline V gene encodes CDR1 SGDLS and CDR2 YYNGEE. The CDR3 totals 13 residues. This CDR3 is CASSVEGSYGYTF. The DNA for the CDR3 is TGTGCCAGCAGCGTAGAAGGGAGCTATGGCTACACCTTC.